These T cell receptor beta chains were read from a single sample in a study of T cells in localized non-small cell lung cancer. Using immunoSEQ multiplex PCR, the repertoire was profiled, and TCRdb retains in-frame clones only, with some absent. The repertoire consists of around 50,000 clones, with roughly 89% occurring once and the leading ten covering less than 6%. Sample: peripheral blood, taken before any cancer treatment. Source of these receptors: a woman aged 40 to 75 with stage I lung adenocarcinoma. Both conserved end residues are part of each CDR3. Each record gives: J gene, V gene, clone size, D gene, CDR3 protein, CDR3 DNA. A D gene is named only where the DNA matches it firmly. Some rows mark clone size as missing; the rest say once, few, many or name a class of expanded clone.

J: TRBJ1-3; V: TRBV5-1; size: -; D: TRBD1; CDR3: CASSLATGDGNTIYF; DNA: TGCGCCAGCAGCTTGGCAACAGGGGACGGAAACACCATATATTTT
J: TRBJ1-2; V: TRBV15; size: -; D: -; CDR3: CATRPTKWDSNYGYTF; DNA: TGTGCCACCAGACCGACTAAATGGGACTCTAACTATGGCTACACCTTC
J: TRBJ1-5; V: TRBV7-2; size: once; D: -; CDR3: CASSPAPGARQPQHF; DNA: TGTGCCAGCAGCCCTGCCCCAGGGGCGAGGCAGCCCCAGCATTTT
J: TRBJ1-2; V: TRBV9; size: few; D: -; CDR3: CASSVIGAGATYGYTF; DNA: TGTGCCAGCAGCGTCATCGGTGCAGGGGCGACCTATGGCTACACCTTC
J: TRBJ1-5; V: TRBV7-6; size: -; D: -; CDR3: CASSPLTGHVSNQPQHF; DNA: TGTGCCAGCAGCCCTTTGACAGGACACGTTAGCAATCAGCCCCAGCATTTT
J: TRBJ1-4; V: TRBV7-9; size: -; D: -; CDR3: CASSLGGWGGATNEKLFF; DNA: TGTGCCAGCAGCTTAGGAGGGTGGGGCGGTGCAACTAATGAAAAACTGTTTTTT
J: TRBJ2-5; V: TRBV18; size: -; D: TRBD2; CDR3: CASSPTLAIGETQYF; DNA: TGTGCCAGCTCACCGACACTAGCGATTGGGGAGACCCAGTACTTC
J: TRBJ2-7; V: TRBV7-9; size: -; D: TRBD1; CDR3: CASSPQGHREQYF; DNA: TGTGCCAGCAGCCCACAGGGGCATCGGGAGCAGTACTTC
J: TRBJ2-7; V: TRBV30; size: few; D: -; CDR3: CAWRGESYEQYF; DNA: TGTGCCTGGAGAGGGGAGTCCTACGAGCAGTACTTC
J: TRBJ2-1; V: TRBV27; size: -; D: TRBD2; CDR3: CASTLSRLAGVNEQFF; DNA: TGTGCCAGCACCTTAAGTCGACTAGCGGGGGTTAATGAGCAGTTCTTC
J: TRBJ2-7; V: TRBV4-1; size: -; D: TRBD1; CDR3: CASSSGQGGFEQYF; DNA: TGCGCCAGCAGCTCGGGACAGGGGGGATTCGAGCAGTACTTC
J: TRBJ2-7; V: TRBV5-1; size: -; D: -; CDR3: CASSMDSYEQYF; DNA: TGCGCCAGCAGCATGGACAGCTACGAGCAGTACTTC
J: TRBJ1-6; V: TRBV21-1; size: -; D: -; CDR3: CARPYPSTVRNSPLHF; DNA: TGTGCCAGACCATACCCGTCGACAGTGAGGAATTCACCCCTCCACTTT
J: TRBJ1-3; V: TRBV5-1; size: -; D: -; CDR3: CASSLGQFSSGNTIYF; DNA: TGCGCCAGCAGCTTGGGTCAGTTCAGCTCTGGAAACACCATATATTTT
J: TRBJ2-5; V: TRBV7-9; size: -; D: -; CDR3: CASSNKETQYF; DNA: TGTGCCAGCAGCAACAAAGAGACCCAGTACTTC
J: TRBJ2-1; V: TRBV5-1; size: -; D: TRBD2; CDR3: CASSLRRGVSYNEQFF; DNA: TGCGCCAGCAGCTTAAGGCGGGGGGTATCCTACAATGAGCAGTTCTTC
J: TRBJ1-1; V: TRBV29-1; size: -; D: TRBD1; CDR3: CSVVGQGGTTEAFF; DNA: TGCAGCGTTGTGGGACAGGGAGGGACCACTGAAGCTTTCTTT
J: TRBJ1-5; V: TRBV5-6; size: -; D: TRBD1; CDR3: CASSSDRGRGQPQHF; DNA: TGTGCCAGCAGTTCTGACAGGGGGCGGGGTCAGCCCCAGCATTTT
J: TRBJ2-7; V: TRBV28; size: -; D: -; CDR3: CASSSADSYEQYF; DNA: TGTGCCAGCAGTTCCGCGGACTCCTACGAGCAGTACTTC
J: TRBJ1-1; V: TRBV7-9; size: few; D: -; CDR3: CASTHGGTNTEAFF; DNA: TGTGCCAGCACCCATGGGGGGACAAACACTGAAGCTTTCTTT
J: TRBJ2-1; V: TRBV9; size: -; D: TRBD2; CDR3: CASSSDSGNNEQFF; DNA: TGTGCCAGCAGTAGTGATAGCGGGAACAATGAGCAGTTCTTC
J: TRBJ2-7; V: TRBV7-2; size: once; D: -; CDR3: CASSSDSPGRQYF; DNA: TGTGCCAGCAGCTCGGACAGTCCTGGCCGGCAGTACTTC
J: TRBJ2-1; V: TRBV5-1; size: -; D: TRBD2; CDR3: CASSLSGTTYNEQFF; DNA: TGCGCCAGCAGCTTATCCGGGACTACTTACAATGAGCAGTTCTTC
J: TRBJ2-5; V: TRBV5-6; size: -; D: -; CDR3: CASSLQGQGQETQYF; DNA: TGTGCCAGCAGCTTACAAGGGCAGGGGCAAGAGACCCAGTACTTC
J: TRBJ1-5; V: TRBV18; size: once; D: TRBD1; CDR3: CASSPETGGLNQPQHF; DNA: TGTGCCAGCTCACCCGAGACAGGGGGCCTTAATCAGCCCCAGCATTTT
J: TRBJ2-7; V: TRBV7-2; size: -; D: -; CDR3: CASSLGDGYEQYF; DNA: TGTGCCAGCAGCCTAGGGGACGGCTACGAGCAGTACTTC
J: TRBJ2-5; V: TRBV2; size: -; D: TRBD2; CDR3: CASTAGGSAGRTQYF; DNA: TGTGCCAGCACAGCGGGGGGGTCTGCGGGGAGAACCCAGTACTTC
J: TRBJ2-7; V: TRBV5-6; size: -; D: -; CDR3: CASSGVDRDYEQYF; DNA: TGTGCCAGCAGCGGAGTGGACAGAGACTACGAGCAGTACTTC
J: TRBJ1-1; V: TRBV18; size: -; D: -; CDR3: CASSPSPRTRVMNTEAFF; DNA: TGTGCCAGCTCACCTTCCCCCCGGACAAGGGTTATGAACACTGAAGCTTTCTTT
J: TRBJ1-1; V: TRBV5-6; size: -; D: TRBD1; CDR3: CASSFGTEKNTEAFF; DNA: TGTGCCAGCAGCTTCGGGACAGAAAAGAACACTGAAGCTTTCTTT
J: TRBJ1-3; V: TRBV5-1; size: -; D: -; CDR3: CASGGASGNTIYF; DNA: TGCGCCAGCGGAGGGGCGTCTGGAAACACCATATATTTT
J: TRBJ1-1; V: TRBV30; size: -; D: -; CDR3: CAWSDRTEAFF; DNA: TGTGCCTGGAGTGATAGGACGGAAGCTTTCTTT
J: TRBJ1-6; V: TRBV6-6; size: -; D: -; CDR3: CASSPGVGAENSPLHF; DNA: TGTGCCAGCAGTCCCGGGGTCGGGGCGGAGAATTCACCCCTCCACTTT